Following are 22 T cell receptor beta chains from one sample sequenced in a study of CD8+ T cells in alopecia areata. Extracted from the samples, RNA was reverse transcribed into cDNA to serve as the sequencing template. TCRdb's table, derived via immunoSEQ multiplex PCR, lists solely in-frame clones and lacks some. Of roughly 200,000 clones detected, around two fifths appear once; the ten largest clones hold about 2.6%. Indicated treatment: oral pan-JAK inhibitor, 5-10 mg twice daily. This specimen consisted of CD4+ T cells sorted from blood, obtained at approximately week 36, from a patient treated with tofacitinib. These receptors originate from a human donor with alopecia areata.

The chain joins TRBV15 to TRBJ2-7; tentatively, D is TRBD1 (6 bases). This CDR3 has 14 residues. Germline V gene data show CDR1 as LNHNV and CDR2 as YYDKDF (reference sequence). V was cut by 1 base and J by 1 base, with 8 bases left in between. DNA of the CDR3: TGTGCCACCAGCAGAGGGGACATGTCCTACGAGCAGTACTTC. Protein sequence: CATSRGDMSYEQYF.

This chain joins TRBV5-6 and TRBJ1-2; D not certain. CDR1 is SGHDT, CDR2 YYEEEE, per germline. Trimming pared 0 bases from V and 3 bases from J, leaving 12 bases between. The length of the CDR3 is 15 residues. CDR3 bases: TGTGCCAGCAGCTTGGGTTTGGGATCCCACTATGGCTACACCTTC. Protein product: CASSLGLGSHYGYTF.

This sequence joins TRBV6-5 and TRBJ1-2, with 8 bases matching TRBD1. Germline V CDR1 and CDR2: MNHEY, SVGAGI. J was trimmed by 7 bases and V by 7 bases; bases with no gene match: 11. This CDR3 has 14 amino acids. The CDR3: CASNPWQGAAGYTF. The CDR3 bases are TGTGCCAGCAACCCGTGGCAGGGGGCTGCTGGCTACACCTTC.

This clone showed up just a few times. The chain uses TRBV6-5 and TRBJ2-5, with D perhaps TRBD1 (6 bases). V gave up 6 bases and J gave up 5 bases, with 10 bases separating them. Germline CDR1 MNHEY, CDR2 SVGAGI. The CDR3 totals 12 residues. The CDR3 protein is CASRSRGETQYF. The CDR3 DNA reads as TGTGCCAGCAGATCGAGGGGGGAGACCCAGTACTTC.

This chain links TRBV30 with TRBJ2-3; 10 bases match TRBD1. The CDR3 totals 16 residues. J lost 2 bases, V lost 1 base, and 6 bases had no gene match. Germline CDR1 GTSNPN, CDR2 SVGIG (reference sequence). The CDR3 DNA follows: TGTGCCTGGAGTGCGCCCCGACAGGGGGCCACAGATACGCAGTATTTT. This gives the protein CAWSAPRQGATDTQYF.

The rearrangement uses TRBV7-2 and TRBJ2-5; D is possibly TRBD2 (5 bases). The CDR3 has 13 residues. Germline V lookup: CDR1 SGHTA, CDR2 FQGNSA. The CDR3 DNA is TGTGCAAGTAACCGGGCTAGCAAAGAGACCCAGTACTTC. It codes for CASNRASKETQYF.

This clone was counted between two and nine times. The J gene is TRBJ1-2, the V gene TRBV29-1; D is ambiguous. This CDR3 contains 12 residues. Per germline, CDR1 SQVTM and CDR2 ANQGSEA. V was shortened by 4 bases and J by 4 bases, with 10 bases between the two germline ends. The CDR3 DNA follows: TGCAGCGTTGGCCCCGGGGTCTATGGCTACACCTTC. It specifies CSVGPGVYGYTF. The full variable domain, rest sourced from reference TRBV29-1 and TRBJ1-2, is SAVISQKPSRDICQRGTSLTIQCQVDSQVTMMFWYRQQPGQSLTLIATANQGSEATYESGFVIDKFPISRPNLTFSTLTVSNMSPEDSSIYLCSVGPGVYGYTFGSGTRLTVV.

This sequence joins TRBV18 and TRBJ2-7; perhaps TRBD2 as D (5 bases). The CDR3 covers 15 residues. The germline V and J ends were trimmed by 2 bases and 6 bases, with 17 bases remaining between them. The germline V gene encodes CDR1 KGHSH and CDR2 LQKENI. For the CDR3, the DNA is TGTGCCAGCTCACCATTCGTCCCTAGCTCGGGCGAGCAGTACTTC. Residues: CASSPFVPSSGEQYF.

V is TRBV29-1 and J is TRBJ2-5, with D perhaps TRBD1 (6 bases). Trimming left V 5 bases short and J 3 bases short, with 10 bases between. The CDR3 is 12 residues long. The germline CDR1 and CDR2 sequences are SQVTM and ANQGSEA. As DNA, the CDR3 is TGCAGCGTTTACAGGGCGGAAGAGACCCAGTACTTC. Protein sequence: CSVYRAEETQYF.

This chain connects TRBV29-1 to TRBJ2-1, with D possibly TRBD1 on 5 matching bases. Trimming left V 4 bases short and J 0 bases short, with 10 bases between. The germline V gene encodes CDR1 SQVTM and CDR2 ANQGSEA. CDR3 size: 14 residues. The CDR3 coding sequence is TGCAGCGTTGCTGGGGCCAGCTCCTACAATGAGCAGTTCTTC. Protein: CSVAGASSYNEQFF.

The chain combines TRBV6-6 with TRBJ2-2; D is ambiguous. This CDR3 spans 11 amino acids. V was cut by 8 bases and J by 5 bases, with 6 bases left in between. Germline V gene sequence: CDR1 MNHNY, CDR2 SVGAGI (reference sequence). DNA of the CDR3: TGTGCCAGCGAGAGGACCGGGGAGCTGTTTTTT. It codes for CASERTGELFF.

This clone was counted only a few times. This chain connects TRBV27 to TRBJ2-7, with 7 bases that match TRBD1. This CDR3 region has 12 residues. Germline assignment: CDR1 MNHEY and CDR2 SMNVEV (reference sequence). The junction had 3 bases not matched to a gene; V was cut back by 5 bases and J by 5 bases. The CDR3 is CASSRQGHEQYF. The CDR3 bases are TGTGCCAGCAGTCGACAGGGCCACGAGCAGTACTTC.

V is TRBV7-2 and J is TRBJ2-5; 12 bases are shared with TRBD2. Germline CDR1 SGHTA, CDR2 FQGNSA. The CDR3 spans 16 residues. V gave up 1 base and J gave up 5 bases; unmatched junction bases: 5. For the CDR3, the DNA is TGTGCCAGCAGCTTAGGGGCTAGCGGGAGGGGGGAGACCCAGTACTTC. It translates to CASSLGASGRGETQYF. Complete variable domain (other parts from reference TRBV7-2 and TRBJ2-5): GAGVSQSPSNKVTEKGKDVELRCDPISGHTALYWYRQSLGQGLEFLIYFQGNSAPDKSGLPSDRFSAERTGGSVSTLTIQRTQQEDSAVYLCASSLGASGRGETQYFGPGTRLLVL.

The gene calls are TRBV30 and TRBJ1-1; maybe TRBD1 (6 bases). V was pared by 4 bases and J by 1 base, with 7 bases between. This CDR3 comprises 12 residues. Per germline, CDR1 GTSNPN and CDR2 SVGIG (reference sequence). As DNA, the CDR3 is TGTGCCTGGAAGGGGGAGAACACTGAAGCTTTCTTT. Encoded protein: CAWKGENTEAFF.

V gene TRBV29-1 combines with J gene TRBJ1-5; 7 nucleotides align to TRBD1. This CDR3 is built from 13 residues. From germline, CDR1 is SQVTM and CDR2 ANQGSEA. V shed 7 bases and J 0 bases; nucleotides not matched to a gene: 3. The CDR3 coding sequence is TGCAGCGCCAGGGGGGATAGCAATCAGCCCCAGCATTTT. Translated, it gives CSARGDSNQPQHF.

Only a few counts were recorded for this clone. This sequence joins TRBV5-1 and TRBJ2-5; possible D gene TRBD2, 6 bases. V was pared by 4 bases and J by 5 bases, with 18 bases between. Germline V lookup: CDR1 SGHRS, CDR2 YFSETQ. CDR3 length equals 15 residues. The CDR3: CASSRSTSPQETQYF. The CDR3 DNA reads as TGCGCCAGCAGCCGCTCGACTAGTCCCCAGGAGACCCAGTACTTC.

V usage is TRBV7-9 and J usage is TRBJ2-5, with 9 bases that match TRBD2. This CDR3 spans 15 amino acids. Germline V gene lookup returns CDR1 SEHNR and CDR2 FQNEAQ (reference sequence). V lost 4 bases, J lost 2 bases, and 5 bases stayed unmatched. In DNA, the CDR3 is TGTGCCAGCAGCTCGCGGGGGGGACAGCAAGAGACCCAGTACTTC. Translating it yields CASSSRGGQQETQYF. Full variable domain (missing parts from reference TRBV7-9 and TRBJ2-5): DTGVSQNPRHKITKRGQNVTFRCDPISEHNRLYWYRQTLGQGPEFLTYFQNEAQLEKSRLLSDRFSAERPKGSFSTLEIQRTEQGDSAMYLCASSSRGGQQETQYFGPGTRLLVL.

The chain employs TRBV30 and TRBJ1-2, with D possibly being TRBD1 (5 bases). The V gene's germline CDR1 is GTSNPN and CDR2 SVGIG (reference sequence). The CDR3 is 11 amino acids. V shed 5 bases and J shed 4 bases, with 8 bases lying between them. The CDR3 sequence: CAWQGSYGYTF. The CDR3 nucleotides read TGTGCCTGGCAGGGCTCCTATGGCTACACCTTC.

The chain joins TRBV7-6 to TRBJ2-5, with D unresolved. The CDR3 length is 14 residues. V was trimmed by 3 bases and J by 5 bases, leaving 13 bases between them. Germline lookup yields CDR1 SGHVS and CDR2 FNYEAQ. The CDR3 DNA follows: TGTGCCAGCAGCTTGGCCGTGGGGTTCGAGACCCAGTACTTC. Protein product: CASSLAVGFETQYF.

V and J are TRBV5-1 and TRBJ2-1; the match to TRBD1 covers 12 bases. Trimming took 5 bases from V and 8 from J; bases not matched to a gene: 11. Germline-derived CDR1 and CDR2 are SGHRS and YFSETQ. The CDR3 sequence is 16 residues long. The CDR3 sequence is CASRSSGTGGFDEQFF. The CDR3 DNA reads as TGCGCCAGCAGGTCTAGCGGGACAGGGGGCTTTGATGAGCAGTTCTTC.

The V call is TRBV28, the J call TRBJ1-5; no clear D gene. Trimming shortened V by 5 bases and J by 8 bases, and 10 bases separated the two germline ends. Germline V lookup: CDR1 MDHEN, CDR2 SYDVKM. This CDR3 spans 12 amino acids. CDR3 region: CASSLPGKPQHF. The DNA for the CDR3 is TGTGCCAGCAGTCTTCCGGGGAAGCCCCAGCATTTT.

The chain recombines TRBV20-1 with TRBJ2-5; D is unresolved. Germline assignment: CDR1 DFQATT and CDR2 SNEGSKA (reference sequence). This CDR3 is built from 11 residues. V was shortened by 3 bases and J by 5 bases, with 7 bases between the two germline ends. The CDR3 spells CSARVYETQYF. In DNA, the CDR3 is TGCAGTGCTAGGGTTTATGAGACCCAGTACTTC.